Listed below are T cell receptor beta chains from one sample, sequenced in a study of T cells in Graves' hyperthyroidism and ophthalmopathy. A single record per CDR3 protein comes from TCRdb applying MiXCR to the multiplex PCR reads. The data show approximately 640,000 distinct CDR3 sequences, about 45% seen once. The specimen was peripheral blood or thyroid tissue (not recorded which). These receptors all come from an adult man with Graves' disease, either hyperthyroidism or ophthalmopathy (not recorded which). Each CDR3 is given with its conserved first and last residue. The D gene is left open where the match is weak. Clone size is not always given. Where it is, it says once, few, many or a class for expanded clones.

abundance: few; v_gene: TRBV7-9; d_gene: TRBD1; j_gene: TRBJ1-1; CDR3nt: TGTGCCAGCAGCCAGACAGGGACCGCTGAAGCTTTCTTT; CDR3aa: CASSQTGTAEAFF
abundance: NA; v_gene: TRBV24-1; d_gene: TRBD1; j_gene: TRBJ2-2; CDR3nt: TGTGCCACCAGTGACCGCCGACAGGGACGTATCACCGGGGAGCTGTTTTTT; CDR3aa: CATSDRRQGRITGELFF
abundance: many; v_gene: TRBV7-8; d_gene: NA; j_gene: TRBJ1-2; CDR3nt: TGTGCCAGCAGCTTAGCGCAGTTTAACTATGGCTACACCTTC; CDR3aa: CASSLAQFNYGYTF
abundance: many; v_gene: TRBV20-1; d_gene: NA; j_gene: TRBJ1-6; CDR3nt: TGCAGTGCTACCGAAAGGTTGAATTCACCCCTCCACTTT; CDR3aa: CSATERLNSPLHF
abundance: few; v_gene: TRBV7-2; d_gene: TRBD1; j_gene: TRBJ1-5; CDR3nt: TGTGCCAGCAGCCAGCCGGACAGGGCGCATCAGCCCCAGCATTTT; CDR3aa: CASSQPDRAHQPQHF
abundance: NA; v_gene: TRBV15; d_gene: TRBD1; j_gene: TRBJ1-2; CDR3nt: TGTGCCAGCAGCCACGGGACAGTCGGCTTTTTGGGTGGCTACACCTTC; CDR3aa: CASSHGTVGFLGGYTF
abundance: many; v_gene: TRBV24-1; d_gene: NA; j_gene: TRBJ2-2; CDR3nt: TGTGCCACCAGTGATCTGGGACCCACAACGTCCGGGGAGCTGTTTTTT; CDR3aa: CATSDLGPTTSGELFF
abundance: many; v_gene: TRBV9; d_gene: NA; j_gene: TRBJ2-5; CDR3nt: TGTGCCAGCAGCGCAGCAGGGGGGACCCGAGAGACCCAGTACTTC; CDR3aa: CASSAAGGTRETQYF
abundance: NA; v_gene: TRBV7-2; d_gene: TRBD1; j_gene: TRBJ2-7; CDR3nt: TGTGCCAGCAGCCCCCAACAGGGGATGTTATACGAGCAGTACTTC; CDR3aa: CASSPQQGMLYEQYF
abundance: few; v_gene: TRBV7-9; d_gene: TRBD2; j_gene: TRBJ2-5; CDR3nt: TGTGCCAGCAGCTTATATCCGGGGGGACAAGAGACCCAGTACTTC; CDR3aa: CASSLYPGGQETQYF